The following is a TCR beta chain sequence with its context. This sample was included in a study of blood T cell repertoires in COVID-19. The wider study: Collection of acute and convalescent COVID-19 samples took place in the United States, Italy and Spain. T cells, B-cell-depleted T cells, or PBMCs provided the cDNA or gDNA that served as material.

In the study's own analysis: Reference gene primer amplification gave estimated nucleated cell counts. Using immunoSEQ multiplex PCR, the repertoire was profiled, and TCRdb retains in-frame clones only, with some absent. From that table come the V and J calls and clone size; the DNA was used to work out D and trimming. The table includes a few hundred thousand clones, roughly 87% detected once. Trimming shortened V by 5 bases and J by 4 bases, and 12 bases separated the two germline ends. Germline CDR1 is LNHNV and CDR2 is YYDKDF (reference sequence). This CDR3 region has 14 residues. This receptor was obtained from a woman aged 25 to 39 with acute or convalescent COVID-19. The chain joins TRBV15 to TRBJ1-3, with TRBD1 as a possible D gene (6 bases). Material: peripheral blood. The CDR3 reads CATSPDTGGNTIYF. The CDR3 DNA follows: TGTGCCACCAGCCCCGACACAGGGGGAAACACCATATATTTT.